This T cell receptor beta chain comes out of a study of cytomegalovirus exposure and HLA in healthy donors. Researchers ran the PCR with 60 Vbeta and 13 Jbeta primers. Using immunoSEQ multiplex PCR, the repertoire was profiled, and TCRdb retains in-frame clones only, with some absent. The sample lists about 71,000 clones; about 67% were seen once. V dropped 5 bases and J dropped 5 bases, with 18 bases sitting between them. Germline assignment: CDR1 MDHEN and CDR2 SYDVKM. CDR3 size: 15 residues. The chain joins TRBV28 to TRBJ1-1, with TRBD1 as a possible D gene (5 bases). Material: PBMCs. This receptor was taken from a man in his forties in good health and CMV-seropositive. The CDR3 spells CASSIPGPRGTEAFF. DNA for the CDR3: TGTGCCAGCAGTATCCCGGGACCCCGGGGGACTGAAGCTTTCTTT.